This TCR beta chain was retrieved from a study of identical twins. A few counts support this clonotype. Antigen specificity is unknown. The ends lost 5 bases at V and 5 bases at J; junction bases unmatched: 6. Germline lookup yields CDR1 SEHNR and CDR2 FQNEAQ (reference sequence). This CDR3 is built from 13 residues. Study-wide points: Low generation-probability sequences were in excess among twin-shared out-of-frame alpha sequences. Conclusions leaned on cross-sectional statistical analysis and did not track the same donors over time.

TCRdb re-derived calls from the 5' RACE reads in MiXCR, one entry per CDR3 protein. The sample includes under 350,000 distinct CDR3 sequences, more than 8% of them seen just once. The data were also submitted as part of a second study, on yellow fever vaccine responses in identical twins.

The clonotype comes from a woman under 30 in good health. The source material was CD8+ T cells sorted from blood. The chain couples TRBV7-9 to TRBJ2-7, with 7 bases aligning to TRBD1. The CDR3 nucleotides read TGTGCCAGCAGCCCACGACAGGGTCACGAGCAGTACTTC. Amino acid sequence: CASSPRQGHEQYF.